This paragraph reports one TCR beta chain. The antigen remains unidentified. The data derive from a study of cytomegalovirus exposure and HLA in healthy donors. Study-wide background: T cells numbering around 180 million yielded more than 95 million unique TCR beta sequences in an earlier analysis.

Broader study findings: In a later analysis, at a false discovery rate of 0.05, roughly 16,000 TCR beta sequences matched HLA alleles. Being productive about 87% or about 30% of the time was typical of most TCR beta V segments in an earlier analysis. Immune exposure was documented only through CMV serostatus.

Between the trimmed V and J ends, which lost 4 bases and 8 bases, there was a span of 11 bases. Germline lookup yields CDR1 DFQATT and CDR2 SNEGSKA (reference sequence). The CDR3 covers 11 residues. Amplification used 60 Vbeta primers and 13 Jbeta primers. The table came from immunoSEQ multiplex PCR; TCRdb's copy has only in-frame clones and leaves some out. The sample holds approximately 200,000 clones, 79% seen once. The sample consisted of PBMCs. The clonotype comes from a girl aged 10-17 years in good health and CMV-seropositive. The chain joins TRBV20-1 to TRBJ1-2, with a weak D call TRBD1 (6 bases). The CDR3 reads CSAMGAGGYTF. CDR3 DNA: TGCAGTGCTATGGGGGCGGGCGGCTACACCTTC.